This is a list of T cell receptor beta chains from one sample in a study of PD-1 blockade in mismatch repair-deficient tumors. TCRdb keeps only in-frame clones here, not all; method: immunoSEQ multiplex PCR. The data show 40,000 to 60,000 clones, with roughly 80% seen just once and less than 9% held by the top ten. The sequences come from peripheral blood, collected less than 21 weeks after starting pembrolizumab. The receptor source for this set is an adult with mismatch repair-deficient cancer. CDR3s include the opening cysteine and the closing phenylalanine or tryptophan. Each record gives: clone size, V gene, D gene, J gene, CDR3 protein, CDR3 DNA. D genes are given only for firm matches. Not all rows give a size; the values are once, few, many and, for expanded clones, a class.

>.|TRBV6-6|.|TRBJ2-5
CASSYAGQGRETQYF
TGTGCCAGCAGTTACGCGGGGCAGGGGCGAGAGACCCAGTACTTC
>.|TRBV6-6|.|TRBJ2-2
CASSYSPGELFF
TGTGCCAGCAGTTACTCTCCCGGGGAGCTGTTTTTT
>.|TRBV7-8|TRBD1|TRBJ2-1
CASSLYRGDSFYNEQFF
TGTGCCAGCAGCTTATACAGGGGGGACTCATTCTACAATGAGCAGTTCTTC
>.|TRBV18|TRBD2|TRBJ2-1
CASSSIFGTSGRESRYNEQFF
TGTGCCAGCTCATCCATATTTGGGACTAGCGGGAGAGAGAGTCGCTACAATGAGCAGTTCTTC
>.|TRBV7-9|.|TRBJ2-1
CASSFSLAGLLYNEQFF
TGTGCCAGCAGCTTTAGTCTTGCGGGACTGCTCTACAATGAGCAGTTCTTC
>.|TRBV6-5|.|TRBJ1-2
CASRPGVLYGYTF
TGTGCCAGCAGACCGGGGGTTCTCTATGGCTACACCTTC
>.|TRBV27|.|TRBJ1-5
CASRSPDSNQPQHF
TGTGCCAGCAGAAGTCCAGATAGCAATCAGCCCCAGCATTTT
>.|TRBV4-3|.|TRBJ2-1
CASSQDVGSSSYNEQFF
TGCGCCAGCAGCCAAGATGTGGGCTCGAGCTCCTACAATGAGCAGTTCTTC
>.|TRBV27|TRBD2|TRBJ2-7
CASSPSGSSYEQYF
TGTGCCAGCAGCCCTAGCGGGAGCTCCTACGAGCAGTACTTC
>.|TRBV19|TRBD2|TRBJ2-1
CASSLFGQAGAYNEQFF
TGTGCCAGTAGCTTGTTTGGTCAAGCGGGAGCTTACAATGAGCAGTTCTTC
>.|TRBV18|.|TRBJ1-5
CASSPTGPYQPQHF
TGTGCCAGCTCACCTACAGGGCCCTATCAGCCCCAGCATTTT
>few|TRBV11-3|TRBD2|TRBJ2-3
CASSLGEPGLAGSDTQYF
TGTGCCAGCAGCTTAGGGGAACCGGGACTAGCGGGATCGGATACGCAGTATTTT
>.|TRBV7-3|TRBD2|TRBJ2-1
CASSEPLAGGYNEQFF
TGTGCCAGCAGCGAACCCCTAGCGGGAGGCTACAATGAGCAGTTCTTC
>.|TRBV27|.|TRBJ1-2
CASNRLGDSAYGYTF
TGTGCCAGCAACCGATTGGGGGATTCGGCCTATGGCTACACCTTC
>.|TRBV14|.|TRBJ1-1
CASSQGLGYWTEAFF
TGTGCCAGCAGCCAAGGTCTAGGGTATTGGACTGAAGCTTTCTTT